The entry below describes one TCR beta chain. Per the authors' pipeline: Reference gene primer amplification yielded estimated nucleated cell counts. Generated by immunoSEQ multiplex PCR, the TCRdb table keeps only in-frame clones and is missing some. The DNA was the basis for D and trimming; V, J and clone size are from that table. The sample has about 110,000 clones, about 80% seen once. This CDR3 is built from 16 residues. Trimming shortened V by 1 base and J by 6 bases, and 16 bases separated the two germline ends. Germline assignment: CDR1 LGHNA and CDR2 YSLEER. This sample is drawn from a study of blood T cell repertoires in COVID-19. About the study: In each case, the material was cDNA or gDNA derived from T cells, B-cell-depleted T cells, or PBMCs.

V is TRBV4-3 and J is TRBJ1-5; D is perhaps TRBD1 (6 bases). The specimen was peripheral blood. The TCR was taken from an elderly woman with active or convalescent COVID-19. CDR3 sequence reads: CASSQGDWGLGQPQHF. Written as DNA, the CDR3 is TGCGCCAGCAGCCAAGGAGATTGGGGGCTCGGTCAGCCCCAGCATTTT.